This T cell receptor (beta chain) was identified in a study of T-cell reconstitution after alpha-beta-depleted transplantation in children. Construction of the TCRbeta library involved unique molecular identifiers. A single record per CDR3 protein comes from TCRdb applying MiXCR to the PCR reads. This table has over 550,000 distinct CDR3 sequences, roughly a tenth appearing once. CDR1 and CDR2 from the germline V gene are LGHNA and YNFKEQ. This CDR3 region has 18 residues. V was clipped by 4 bases and J by 4 bases; unmatched bases: 13. V is TRBV4-2 and J is TRBJ2-5, with 12 positions matching TRBD1. This sequence was found in a human donor who donated a stem cell graft to a child with acute myeloid leukemia. This specimen consisted of PBMCs from the stem cell graft donor, obtained from the stem cell graft. CDR3 bases: TGTGCCAGCAGCCCGGGACAGGGGGCCTTTATCGGCGGAGAGACCCAGTACTTC. This encodes CASSPGQGAFIGGETQYF.